The clone carrying this T cell receptor (beta chain) has a handful of counts. Its specificity is unknown. Germline V CDR1 and CDR2: GTSNPN, SVGIG (reference sequence). V lost 1 base to trimming and J lost 7 bases, with 14 bases between them. This CDR3 region has 15 residues. In total, each donor contributed a single heparinised blood draw that averaged around 100 mL. Sorting based on CD45RO/CCR7/CD25/CD127/CD95/CD27 separated CD4+ naive, central memory, regulatory and stem cell-like memory cells. The data originate from a study of beta chain features in type 1 diabetes. Broader study findings: The naive, central memory and Treg TCRB repertoires showed an apparent similarity that was greater among patients than among healthy donors. All four CD4+ subsets of Type 1 diabetes patients contained TCRB CDR3s that were moderately but significantly shorter. Among type 1 diabetes patients, VDJ junctions had fewer insertions and more deletions.

Of the isolated RNA, all was reverse transcribed, and so the sequenced material was expressed TCRB transcripts. Sequencing used immunoSEQ multiplex PCR; TCRdb keeps in-frame clones, though not all of them. The sample shows approximately 170,000 clones, around 63% of them seen only once. V is TRBV30 and J is TRBJ1-6; maybe TRBD1 (5 bases). The material sequenced was naive CD4+ T cells from blood. The source is a man in his thirties or forties with type 1 diabetes. In DNA form, the CDR3 reads TGTGCCTGGAGTGGTACCGGGACGGAAAATTCACCCCTCCACTTT. Translating gives CAWSGTGTENSPLHF.